This TCR beta chain was retrieved from a study of CD8 T cells in ankylosing spondylitis. CDR3 length: 15 residues. Looked up from germline, CDR1 is SGHRS and CDR2 is YFSETQ. TCRdb used MiXCR to reprocess the 5' RACE reads, holding one entry per CDR3 protein. The table shows around 210,000 distinct CDR3 sequences, with approximately 8.4% occurring only once. This clonotype was observed a few times. Germline and junction disagree at one end, which may indicate a read error. The source material was blood, either unsorted or a sorted T cell fraction (not recorded which). This TCR was recovered from a female donor with ankylosing spondylitis or in good health (not recorded which). This rearrangement joins TRBV5-1 to TRBJ1-6, with D unclear. The CDR3 sequence is CASSLSLGRDSPFHF. For the CDR3, the DNA is TGCGCCAGCAGCTTGAGTTTAGGGAGGGATTCACCCTTCCACTTT. Full variable domain (missing parts from reference TRBV5-1 and TRBJ1-6): KAGVTQTPRYLIKTRGQQVTLSCSPISGHRSVSWYQQTPGQGLQFLFEYFSETQRNKGNFPGRFSGRQFSNSRSEMNVSTLELGDSALYLCASSLSLGRDSPFHFGNGTRLTVT.